Shown below are 17 T cell receptor beta chains from a single sample sequenced in a study of response to subunit inactivated influenza vaccine. Each CDR3 protein is one row after TCRdb ran MiXCR on the RT-PCR reads. This table holds roughly 700,000 distinct CDR3 sequences, approximately 15% found once. The material sequenced was PBMCs from blood, taken around 15 days before vaccination. These receptors were taken from a man aged 50 or older who received an inactivated influenza vaccine.

This chain uses TRBV3-1 with TRBJ1-6; 8 bases fit TRBD1. The V gene's germline CDR1 is LGHDT and CDR2 YNNKEL (reference sequence). CDR3 length: 16 amino acids. V was clipped by 0 bases and J by 7 bases; unmatched bases: 5. In nucleotides, the CDR3 is TGTGCCAGCAGCCAAGACTCAGGGGGCATCAATTCACCCCTCCACTTT. Amino acid sequence: CASSQDSGGINSPLHF.

The chain recombines TRBV27 with TRBJ2-1; 12 bases are shared with TRBD2. The CDR3 is made up of 16 amino acids. In germline, CDR1 is MNHEY, CDR2 SMNVEV (reference sequence). The V gene end was trimmed by 6 bases and the J gene end by 10 bases; junction bases not matched to a gene: 13. The CDR3 DNA reads as TGTGCCAGCAGAAAGCTAGCGGGAGGGCCTTTTCAAGAGCAGTTCTTC. Translated, it gives CASRKLAGGPFQEQFF.

J is TRBJ2-5 and V is TRBV10-3; either TRBD1 or TRBD2 may supply D (5 bases each). This CDR3 contains 15 residues. Germline V gene sequence: CDR1 ENHRY, CDR2 SYGVKD. V lost 5 bases and J 4 bases, leaving 17 bases between the germline ends. The CDR3 here is CAISSGTADRETQYF. CDR3 sequence (DNA): TGTGCCATCAGTTCCGGGACGGCTGATAGAGAGACCCAGTACTTC.

The chain joins TRBV11-2 to TRBJ2-1; 15 bases match TRBD2. The length of the CDR3 is 18 residues. J was trimmed by 4 bases and V by 5 bases; bases with no gene match: 9. Germline CDR1 reads SGHAT; CDR2 reads FQNNGV. This CDR3 reads CASSAFGLAGGPYNEQFF. DNA for the CDR3: TGTGCCAGCAGCGCCTTCGGACTAGCGGGAGGGCCATACAATGAGCAGTTCTTC.

The chain recombines TRBV28 with TRBJ2-1, with 9 bases identical to TRBD2. Germline-derived CDR1 and CDR2 are MDHEN and SYDVKM. J gave up 14 bases and V 3 bases, and 11 bases lay outside the gene matches. The CDR3 sequence is 14 residues long. DNA for the CDR3: TGTGCCAGCAGTTTCAACCGACTAGCGGCAGTAGAGTTCTTC. Its translation: CASSFNRLAAVEFF.

As DNA, the CDR3 is TGTGCCAGCAGCCAAGATGCGGGGATCACCTACAATGAGCAGTTCTTC. It encodes CASSQDAGITYNEQFF. The chain employs TRBV14 and TRBJ2-1, with D tentatively TRBD2 (6 bases). V lost 0 bases to trimming and J lost 2 bases, with 11 bases between them. In germline, CDR1 is SGHDN, CDR2 FVKESK. CDR3 length equals 16 residues.

The J gene is TRBJ1-6, the V gene TRBV14, with D perhaps matching TRBD1 (5 bases). Germline assignment: CDR1 SGHDN and CDR2 FVKESK. The V gene lost 0 bases and the J gene lost 11 bases, with 11 bases spanning the gap. The CDR3 covers 14 residues. CDR3 loop: CASSQEARGAPLHF. CDR3 coding DNA: TGTGCCAGCAGCCAAGAGGCGCGAGGGGCACCCCTCCACTTT.

This clonotype has only a few counts. V usage is TRBV4-3 and J usage is TRBJ2-1; D is possibly TRBD1 (6 bases). V lost 3 bases to trimming and J lost 7 bases, with 13 bases between them. Per germline, CDR1 LGHNA and CDR2 YSLEER. The CDR3 is made up of 14 amino acids. In DNA form, the CDR3 reads TGCGCCAGCAGCCAGACAGCAGGGGAGAATGAGCAGTTCTTC. It encodes CASSQTAGENEQFF.

This clonotype was seen more than once but under ten times. This chain uses TRBV10-2 with TRBJ2-1; 10 bases map to TRBD1. This CDR3 is 16 amino acids long. V was clipped by 6 bases and J by 8 bases; unmatched bases: 13. CDR1 and CDR2 from the germline V gene are WSHSY and SAAADI. CDR3 DNA sequence: TGCGCCAGCAGGAGACCGGGACAGGGGAGTAGGTATGAGCAGTTCTTC. Its protein product is CASRRPGQGSRYEQFF.

V usage is TRBV18 and J usage is TRBJ2-7, with TRBD1 matching over 8 bases. CDR1 is KGHSH and CDR2 is LQKENI in the germline V gene. Germline trimming cut 3 bases from V and 6 bases from J; bases unmatched to any gene: 13. This CDR3 is 16 amino acids long. This chain's CDR3 is CASSPGQVAYGAEQYF. As DNA, the CDR3 is TGTGCCAGCTCACCGGGACAGGTCGCCTACGGGGCCGAGCAGTACTTC.

This clonotype was counted a few times. The chain employs TRBV6-5 and TRBJ2-2; perhaps D is TRBD1 or TRBD2 (5 bases each). With 4 bases removed from V and 8 bases from J, the gap between germline ends came to 8 bases. The CDR3 loop spans 12 amino acids. Germline V lookup: CDR1 MNHEY, CDR2 SVGAGI. CDR3: CASSFWGGELFF. The CDR3 DNA is TGTGCCAGCAGTTTTTGGGGGGGGGAGCTGTTTTTT.

Ten or more counts support this clonotype. This chain joins TRBV28 and TRBJ2-1, with TRBD1 identical over 10 bases. V gave up 5 bases and J gave up 5 bases; unmatched junction bases: 6. This CDR3 is 15 amino acids long. The germline CDR1 and CDR2 sequences are MDHEN and SYDVKM. The CDR3: CASSPGQGGNNEQFF. The CDR3 coding sequence is TGTGCCAGCAGTCCAGGACAGGGGGGCAACAATGAGCAGTTCTTC.

The sample holds many counts of this clonotype. The CDR3: CASSSRQGANYGYTF. The CDR3 DNA reads TGCGCCAGCAGCTCCCGACAAGGGGCGAACTATGGCTACACCTTC. This sequence joins TRBV5-1 and TRBJ1-2; D is perhaps TRBD1 (5 bases). Germline V gene lookup returns CDR1 SGHRS and CDR2 YFSETQ. The germline V and J ends were trimmed by 3 bases and 2 bases, with 14 bases remaining between them. CDR3 length equals 15 residues.

This clonotype has just a few counts. The chain joins TRBV5-1 to TRBJ2-5, with 7 bases fitting TRBD2. Germline-derived CDR1 and CDR2 are SGHRS and YFSETQ. There are 15 residues in the CDR3. The V segment lost 0 bases and the J segment 4 bases; nucleotides outside the gene matches: 6. DNA for the CDR3: TGCGCCAGCAGCTTGGCCTATGGGGGGGGAGAGACCCAGTACTTC. This sequence encodes CASSLAYGGGETQYF.

The table lists this clonotype with a few counts. V and J are TRBV6-4 and TRBJ1-4; no clear D. Trimming took 3 bases from V and 11 from J, leaving 16 bases between them. Germline loops: CDR1 MRHNA, CDR2 SNTAGT. The CDR3 totals 14 residues. CDR3 DNA sequence: TGTGCCAGCAGTGAAACAGTCCGGTCTCTGAAACTGTTTTTT. Protein: CASSETVRSLKLFF.

This chain joins TRBV18 and TRBJ2-3; D gene uncertain. Germline CDR1 and CDR2: KGHSH and LQKENI. The CDR3 consists of 14 residues. V lost 2 bases and J lost 4, with 10 bases in between. The CDR3 is CASSPREGADTQYF. The CDR3 DNA reads as TGTGCCAGCTCACCAAGAGAAGGAGCAGATACGCAGTATTTT.

This chain joins TRBV27 and TRBJ1-3; D uncertain. Germline lookup yields CDR1 MNHEY and CDR2 SMNVEV (reference sequence). CDR3 size: 14 residues. V shed 6 bases and J shed 4 bases, with 13 bases lying between them. This CDR3 reads CASRQTPEGNTIYF. The CDR3 DNA follows: TGTGCCAGCAGGCAGACTCCTGAGGGAAACACCATATATTTT.